Listed here are 15 T cell receptor beta chains from one sample, sequenced in a study of T-cell memory formation after mild COVID-19. From the 5' RACE reads, TCRdb called clonotypes with MiXCR, one entry per CDR3 protein. The sample has around 250,000 distinct CDR3 sequences; about 16% are singletons. Sequences were obtained from PBMCs or a T cell subset sorted from them (not recorded which). The origin of the receptors is a man between 18 and 35 years old who had mild COVID-19 (a few samples of this study predate the infection). Cell type and time point are not known.

This clonotype has only a few counts. The rearrangement uses TRBV4-1 and TRBJ2-7; the match to TRBD1 covers 11 bases. CDR1 MGHRA and CDR2 YSYEKL come from the germline V gene. This CDR3 has 16 residues. Germline trimming cut 0 bases from V and 4 bases from J; bases unmatched to any gene: 5. The CDR3 reads CASSQEPGTGGYEQYF. Written as DNA, the CDR3 is TGCGCCAGCAGCCAAGAACCCGGGACAGGGGGATACGAGCAGTACTTC.

The rearrangement joins TRBV6-6 to TRBJ2-1; D remains ambiguous. Germline lookup yields CDR1 MNHNY and CDR2 SVGAGI (reference sequence). This CDR3 region has 13 residues. V lost 7 bases and J 4 bases, leaving 11 bases between the germline ends. The CDR3 here is CASTDGVYNEQFF. The CDR3 nucleotides are TGTGCCAGCACCGACGGAGTATACAATGAGCAGTTCTTC.

This clonotype was counted between two and nine times. V and J are TRBV6-2 or TRBV6-3 and TRBJ1-4, with D possibly TRBD1 on 6 matching bases. Germline V gives CDR1 MNHEY, CDR2 SVGEGT. This CDR3 is built from 14 residues. Trimming pared 10 bases from V and 3 bases from J, leaving 15 bases between. CDR3 protein: CATLQTGSNEKLFF. As DNA, the CDR3 is TGTGCCACCCTACAGACAGGATCTAATGAAAAACTGTTTTTT.

The chain combines TRBV20-1 with TRBJ2-3, with 10 bases lining up with TRBD2. This CDR3 has 19 residues. Germline V gene lookup returns CDR1 DFQATT and CDR2 SNEGSKA (reference sequence). Trimming removed 3 bases from V and 1 base from J; junction bases left unmatched: 16. CDR3 amino acids: CSASSPAGGQRLGTDTQYF. Here the CDR3 DNA reads TGCAGTGCTAGCAGCCCAGCGGGGGGGCAAAGACTTGGCACAGATACGCAGTATTTT.

J is TRBJ1-1 and V is TRBV5-4; no clear D. Germline V gene sequence: CDR1 SGHNT, CDR2 YYREEE (reference sequence). V lost 6 bases to trimming and J lost 5 bases, with 8 bases between them. The CDR3 totals 11 residues. For the CDR3, the DNA is TGTGCCAGCATTATTGGAACTGAAGCTTTCTTT. The encoded protein is CASIIGTEAFF.

The gene calls are TRBV5-5 and TRBJ1-1; the match to TRBD1 covers 9 bases. Germline CDR1 and CDR2: SGHKS and YYEKEE (reference sequence). The CDR3 has 15 residues. V lost 3 bases and J lost 5; bases outside the gene matches: 8. CDR3 nucleotides: TGTGCCAGCAGCTCAGGGACAGGGTTAGGTACTGAAGCTTTCTTT. This encodes CASSSGTGLGTEAFF. Filled out from reference TRBV5-5 and TRBJ1-1, the complete variable domain reads DAGVTQSPTHLIKTRGQQVTLRCSPISGHKSVSWYQQVLGQGPQFIFQYYEKEERGRGNFPDRFSARQFPNYSSELNVNALLLGDSALYLCASSSGTGLGTEAFFGQGTRLTVV.

The chain links TRBV6-5 to TRBJ1-5, with unresolved D. V was shortened by 5 bases and J by 0 bases, with 11 bases between the two germline ends. CDR1 is MNHEY and CDR2 is SVGAGI in the germline V gene. The CDR3 loop spans 15 amino acids. CDR3: CASSQGFYSNQPQHF. For the CDR3, the DNA is TGTGCCAGCAGTCAAGGGTTTTATAGCAATCAGCCCCAGCATTTT.

This clonotype was observed many times. This rearrangement joins TRBV7-9 to TRBJ1-5; possible D gene TRBD1, 6 bases. The germline gives CDR1 SEHNR, CDR2 FQNEAQ (reference sequence). The V gene lost 5 bases and the J gene lost 7 bases, with 15 bases spanning the gap. This CDR3 has 14 residues. The CDR3 loop is CASSHTAGEQPQHF. The CDR3 nucleotides read TGTGCCAGCAGCCATACAGCAGGGGAACAGCCCCAGCATTTT.

This clonotype was seen more than once but under ten times. The J gene is TRBJ2-1, the V gene TRBV20-1; 11 bases are shared with TRBD2. The CDR3 covers 12 residues. Germline-derived CDR1 and CDR2 are DFQATT and SNEGSKA (reference sequence). The CDR3 protein is CSYSGGDNEQFF. CDR3 nucleotide sequence: TGCAGCTATAGCGGGGGGGACAATGAGCAGTTCTTC.

This clonotype came up many times. The J gene is TRBJ1-5, the V gene TRBV10-3; 7 bases are a match to TRBD1. The CDR3 totals 14 residues. Germline V lookup: CDR1 ENHRY, CDR2 SYGVKD. The trim removed 2 bases at V and 6 bases at J, leaving 4 bases unmatched. CDR3 protein: CAISEDRESQPQHF. DNA for the CDR3: TGTGCCATCAGTGAGGACAGGGAGAGTCAGCCCCAGCATTTT.

V gene TRBV12-3 or TRBV12-4 combines with J gene TRBJ1-6, with D maybe TRBD1 (6 bases). Deletions cut 5 bases from V and 14 bases from J, with 10 bases between. CDR3 size: 11 residues. The CDR3 DNA reads TGTGCCAGCAGTGAGACAGGTACCCTCCACTTT. It specifies CASSETGTLHF.

The table lists this clonotype with a few counts. Compared with germline, one end of the junction differs, possibly owing to a read error. The V and J genes are TRBV20-1 and TRBJ1-4, with D maybe TRBD1 (5 bases). Germline V gene data show CDR1 as DFQATT and CDR2 as SNEGSKA (reference sequence). This CDR3 has 13 residues. The CDR3 loop reads CSARDYFRARTHF. The CDR3 region has the DNA TGCAGTGCTAGAGATTACTTCAGGGCCCGAACCCATTTT.

The table lists this clonotype with a few counts. This chain joins TRBV29-1 and TRBJ2-5; D might be TRBD2 (6 bases). Deletions cut 3 bases from V and 5 bases from J, with 10 bases between. The germline V gene encodes CDR1 SQVTM and CDR2 ANQGSEA. CDR3 length: 12 residues. The CDR3 spells CSVDGGSETQYF. The CDR3 coding sequence is TGCAGCGTTGATGGGGGGAGTGAGACCCAGTACTTC.

CDR3 bases: TGTGCCAGCAGTTTAGCGCCGGTCCCAGAGACCCAGTACTTC. Residues: CASSLAPVPETQYF. J is TRBJ2-5 and V is TRBV12-3 or TRBV12-4; D gene ambiguous. The CDR3 is made up of 14 amino acids. V dropped 0 bases and J dropped 4 bases, with 9 bases sitting between them.

This chain uses TRBV7-9 with TRBJ2-7; 8 nucleotides agree with TRBD1. Germline V CDR1 and CDR2: SEHNR, FQNEAQ (reference sequence). The CDR3 is 15 residues long. V was clipped by 0 bases and J by 5 bases; unmatched bases: 6. The CDR3 sequence: CASSLATGGKNEQYF. In nucleotides, the CDR3 is TGTGCCAGCAGCTTAGCCACAGGGGGAAAAAACGAGCAGTACTTC.